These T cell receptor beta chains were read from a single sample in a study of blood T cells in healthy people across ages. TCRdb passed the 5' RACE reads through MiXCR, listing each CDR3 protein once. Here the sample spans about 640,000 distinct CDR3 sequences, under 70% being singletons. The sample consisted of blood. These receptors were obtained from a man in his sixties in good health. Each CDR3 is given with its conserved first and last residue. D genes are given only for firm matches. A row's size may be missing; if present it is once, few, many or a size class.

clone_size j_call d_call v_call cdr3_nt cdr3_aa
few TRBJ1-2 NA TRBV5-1 TGCGCCAGCAGCCTGGACAGTTTTGGCTACACCTTC CASSLDSFGYTF
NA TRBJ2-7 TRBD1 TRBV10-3 TGTGCCATCAGTGAGGGTTATCGGGGACAGGGATCCGGCGAGCAGTACTTC CAISEGYRGQGSGEQYF
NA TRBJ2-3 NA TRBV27 TGTGCCAGCAGCCCCGGGGGCGGACCTAGCACAGATACGCAGTATTTT CASSPGGGPSTDTQYF
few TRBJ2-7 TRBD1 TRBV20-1 TGCAGTGCTAGTTGGGACAGGGAGTTAGCCCTTTCCTACGAGCAGTACTTC CSASWDRELALSYEQYF
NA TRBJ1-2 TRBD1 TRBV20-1 TGCAGTGCTCGACGGACAGGGCCGCCGTATGGCTACACCTTC CSARRTGPPYGYTF
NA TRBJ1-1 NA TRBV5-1 TGCGCCAGCAGCCCAGCCATAATGAACACTGAAGCTTTCTTT CASSPAIMNTEAFF
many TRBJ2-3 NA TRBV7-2 TGTGCCAGCAGCTTAACGGGGAGGGGGCTTCCCGAAGATACGCAGTATTTT CASSLTGRGLPEDTQYF
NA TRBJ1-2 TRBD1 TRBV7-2 TGTGCCAGCAGCATGGGACAGGTCGCTAACTATGGCTACACCTTC CASSMGQVANYGYTF
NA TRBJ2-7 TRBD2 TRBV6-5 TGTGCCAGCAGTTACGCGAGTGGGTATGACCTACTATCAGGCGGGGGACCCTACGAGCAGTACTTC CASSYASGYDLLSGGGPYEQYF
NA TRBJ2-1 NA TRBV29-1 TGCAGCGCCCCGGGACACCAGACCTCCTACAATGAGCAGTTCTTC CSAPGHQTSYNEQFF
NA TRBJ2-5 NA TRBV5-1 TGCGCCAGCAGCACGGACAACCAAGAGACCCAGTACTTC CASSTDNQETQYF
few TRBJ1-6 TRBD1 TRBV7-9 TGTGCCAGCAGCTATGGACAGGGGCTTTCACCCCTCCACTTT CASSYGQGLSPLHF
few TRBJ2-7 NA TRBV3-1 TGTGCCAGCAGCCAAGATAGGACTCAATACGAGCAGTACTTC CASSQDRTQYEQYF
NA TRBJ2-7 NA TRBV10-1 TGCGCCAGCAGTGTCGAGAGACCTTACGAGCAGTACTTC CASSVERPYEQYF
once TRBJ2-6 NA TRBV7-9 TGTGCCAGCAGCGTAAGGCGTGGGGGTTCTGGGGCCAACGTCCTGACTTTC CASSVRRGGSGANVLTF
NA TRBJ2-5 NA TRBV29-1 TGCAGCGTTGAAGTGGGGGGTGAAGAGACCCAGTACTTC CSVEVGGEETQYF
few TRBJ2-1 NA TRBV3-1 TGTGCCAGCAGCCCCTCTGCTGACAATGAGCAGTTCTTC CASSPSADNEQFF
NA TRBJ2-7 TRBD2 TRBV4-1 TGCGCCAGCAGCCAAGAGGGACTAGCCGCCTACGAGCAGTACTTC CASSQEGLAAYEQYF
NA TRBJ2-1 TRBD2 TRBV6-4 TGTGCCAGCAGTTCCGGGAGGACTAGCCTCGGAAATGAGCAGTTCTTC CASSSGRTSLGNEQFF
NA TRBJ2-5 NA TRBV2 TGTGCCAGCAGTGTCCTAGCGTCCGGGACCCAGTACTTC CASSVLASGTQYF
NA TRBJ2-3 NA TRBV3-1 TGTGCCAGCAGCCAAGCCTCCACAGATACGCAGTATTTT CASSQASTDTQYF
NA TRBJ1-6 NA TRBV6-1 TGTGCCAGCAGGGAATGGATCGATTCACCCCTCCACTTT CASREWIDSPLHF
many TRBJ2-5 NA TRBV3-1 TGTGCCAGCAGCCACTGGGGGGAGACCCAGTACTTC CASSHWGETQYF
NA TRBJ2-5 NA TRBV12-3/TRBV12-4 TGTGCCAGCAGTTTCGGTCCAGGGTGGGAGACCCAGTACTTC CASSFGPGWETQYF
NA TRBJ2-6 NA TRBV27 TGTGCCAGCAGTAATCACGAAAGCTCTGGGGCCAACGTCCTGACTTTC CASSNHESSGANVLTF
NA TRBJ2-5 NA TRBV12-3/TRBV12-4 TGTGCCAGCACCCCTCAAAGGGTTGGGACCCAGTACTTC CASTPQRVGTQYF
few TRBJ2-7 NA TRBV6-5 TGTGCCAGCAGTTACTCAGCGCTTGGGGGCTACGAGCAGTACTTC CASSYSALGGYEQYF
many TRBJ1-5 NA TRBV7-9 TGTGCCAGCAGCCGGGACACCTCGGCCCTGGGCAATCAGCCCCAGCATTTT CASSRDTSALGNQPQHF
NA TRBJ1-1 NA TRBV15 TGTGCCACCAGCAAAGGGGCATCAGGGGACACTGAAGCTTTCTTT CATSKGASGDTEAFF
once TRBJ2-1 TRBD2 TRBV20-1 TGCAGTGCCCTGGGACTAGCGGGGGGGAACTCCTACAATGAGCAGTTCTTC CSALGLAGGNSYNEQFF
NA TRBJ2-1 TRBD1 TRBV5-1 TGCGCCAGCACCCGGACAGGGGGTTGGAATGAGCAGTTCTTC CASTRTGGWNEQFF
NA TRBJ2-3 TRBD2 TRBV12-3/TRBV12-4 TGTGCCAGCCTGGGACTAGCGGGCACAGATACGCAGTATTTT CASLGLAGTDTQYF
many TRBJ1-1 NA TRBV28 TGTGCCAGCAGTGGGACCGGACGGTCTGAAGCTTTCTTT CASSGTGRSEAFF
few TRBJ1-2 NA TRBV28 TGTGCCAGCAGTTTCGGGGGGTTCGGCTACACCTTC CASSFGGFGYTF
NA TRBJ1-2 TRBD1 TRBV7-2 TGTGCCAGCAGCTTAGACGTACAGGGGGGAAACTATGGCTACACCTTC CASSLDVQGGNYGYTF
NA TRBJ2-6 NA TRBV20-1 TGCAGTGCTACCGAAGGGGGGTCTGGGGCCAACGTCCTGACTTTC CSATEGGSGANVLTF
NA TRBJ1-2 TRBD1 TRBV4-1 TGCGCCAGCAGCCTGGTGGTAACAGGGGACGTCTCTGCCTATGGCTACACCTTC CASSLVVTGDVSAYGYTF
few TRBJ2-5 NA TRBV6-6 TGTGCCAGCCTACTGAGCGTATACCAAGAGACCCAGTACTTC CASLLSVYQETQYF
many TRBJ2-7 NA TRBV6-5 TGTGCCAGCAGCCTAAAGCCCCGAACGGGCTACGAGCAGTACTTC CASSLKPRTGYEQYF
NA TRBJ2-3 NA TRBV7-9 TGTGCCAGCAGCTTAGGGGATGGGGGGGGCCGAGATACGCAGTATTTT CASSLGDGGGRDTQYF
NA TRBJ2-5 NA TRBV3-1 TGTGCCAGCAGCCAAGTGAAGGAAGAGACCCAGTACTTC CASSQVKEETQYF
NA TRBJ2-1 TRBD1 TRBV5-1 TGCGCCAGCAGCTTGGAGGTAGGGGGCACCTACAATGAGCAGTTCTTC CASSLEVGGTYNEQFF
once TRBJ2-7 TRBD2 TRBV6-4 TGTGCCAGCAGTCCCCTGGGGCGGGGGGGCAATGAGCAGTACTTC CASSPLGRGGNEQYF
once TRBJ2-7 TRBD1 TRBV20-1 TGCAGTGCTAGAGATCACAGGGGGATGTCCTACGAGCAGTACTTC CSARDHRGMSYEQYF
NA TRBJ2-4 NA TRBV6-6 TGTGCCAGCAGTTACTCCGGGGGGCAGGGCAAAAACATTCAGTACTTC CASSYSGGQGKNIQYF
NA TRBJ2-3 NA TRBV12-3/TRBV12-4 TGTGCCAGCAGTTTTGTAAGGGGCACAGATACGCAGTATTTT CASSFVRGTDTQYF
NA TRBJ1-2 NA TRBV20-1 TGCAGTGCCCAGGGGCCTAACTATGGCTACACCTTC CSAQGPNYGYTF
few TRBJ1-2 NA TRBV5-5 TGTGCCAGCAGCTTGGGAGGACTGGGAATCGATGGCTACACCTTC CASSLGGLGIDGYTF
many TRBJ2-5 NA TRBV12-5 TGTGCTAGTGGCCCCCCCAGCGGGCAAGAGACCCAGTACTTC CASGPPSGQETQYF
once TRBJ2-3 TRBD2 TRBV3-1 TGTGCCAGCAGCCAAGGGCGGGGGGTGGTATCGGCGCAGTATTTT CASSQGRGVVSAQYF
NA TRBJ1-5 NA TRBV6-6 TGTGCCAGCAGTTACAAACACCTCGGTCAGCCCCAGCATTTT CASSYKHLGQPQHF
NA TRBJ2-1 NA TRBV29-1 TGCAGCGTTGAAGAATACGAGCAGTTCTTC CSVEEYEQFF
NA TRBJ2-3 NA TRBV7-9 TGTGCCAGCACCCTGGGAGTCGGAGTAGATACGCAGTATTTT CASTLGVGVDTQYF
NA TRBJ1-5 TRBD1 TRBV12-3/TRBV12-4 TGTGCCAGCAAGCCACCCGGGACAGGGGGTCAGCCCCAGCATTTT CASKPPGTGGQPQHF
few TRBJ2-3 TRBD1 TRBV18 TGTGCCAGCTCATTCCGACAGGGTGATACGCAGTATTTT CASSFRQGDTQYF